The T cell receptor beta chain described here comes from a study of blood T cell repertoires in COVID-19. Study-wide context: The United States, Italy and Spain provided the acute and convalescent COVID-19 samples. PBMCs, B-cell-depleted T cells, or T cells provided the cDNA or gDNA that made up the material.

The V and J ends lost 5 bases and 1 base, in that order; junction bases with no gene match: 11. In germline, CDR1 is LNHDA, CDR2 SQIVND (reference sequence). The CDR3 runs to 18 residues. Method: immunoSEQ multiplex PCR; TCRdb's copy keeps in-frame clones and lacks some. The sample lists 150,000 to 200,000 clones, about 83% seen once, with 15% to 20% in the top ten. The chain joins TRBV19 to TRBJ2-6, with 7 bases fitting TRBD1. Sequenced sample: peripheral blood. This receptor was taken from a person aged 70 to 79 with COVID-19, enrolled during active disease. Here the CDR3 DNA reads TGTGCCAGTAGTCCGGTCGGGACAGCGTATTCTGGGGCCAACGTCCTGACTTTC. Translated, it gives CASSPVGTAYSGANVLTF. Supplemented by reference TRBV19 and TRBJ2-6, the full variable domain reads DGGITQSPKYLFRKEGQNVTLSCEQNLNHDAMYWYRQDPGQGLRLIYYSQIVNDFQKGDIAEGYSVSREKKESFPLTVTSAQKNPTAFYLCASSPVGTAYSGANVLTFGAGSRLTVL.